This record looks at one TCR beta chain sequence and its context. The CDR3 totals 13 residues. Trimming took 6 bases from V and 3 from J; bases not matched to a gene: 3. CDR1 and CDR2 from the germline V gene are MGHRA and YSYEKL. This specimen belongs to a study of CD8 T cells in Susac syndrome. RNA totalling about 0.45 to 1 ug underwent reverse transcription with random hexamers. Via MiXCR, TCRdb re-called the immunoSEQ multiplex PCR reads, giving one row per CDR3 protein. This table has 120,000 or so distinct CDR3 sequences, 90% to 95% appearing once. The sample taken for sequencing was CD8+ T cells from PBMCs. The chain combines TRBV4-1 with TRBJ1-1; TRBD1 aligns across 8 bases. This clonotype was obtained from a human donor with Susac syndrome. The CDR3 nucleotides read TGCGCCAGCAGAGGACAGGGAGACACTGAAGCTTTCTTT. Translating it yields CASRGQGDTEAFF.